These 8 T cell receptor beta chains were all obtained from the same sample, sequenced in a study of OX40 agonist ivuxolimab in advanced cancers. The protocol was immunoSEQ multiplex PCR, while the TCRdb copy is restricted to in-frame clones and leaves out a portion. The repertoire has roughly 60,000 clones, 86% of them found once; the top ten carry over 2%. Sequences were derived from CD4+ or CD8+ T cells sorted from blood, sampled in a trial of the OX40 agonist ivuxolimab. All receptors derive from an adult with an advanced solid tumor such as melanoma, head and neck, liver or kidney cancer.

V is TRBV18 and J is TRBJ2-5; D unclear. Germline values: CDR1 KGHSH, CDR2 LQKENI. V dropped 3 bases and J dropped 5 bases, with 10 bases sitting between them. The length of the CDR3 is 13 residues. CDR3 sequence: CASSPRLDETQYF. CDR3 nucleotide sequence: TGTGCCAGCTCACCTAGACTTGACGAGACCCAGTACTTC.

CDR3 sequence (DNA): TGTGCCAGCGAGTGGAACACTGAAGCTTTCTTT. Translation: CASEWNTEAFF. V and J are TRBV7-9 and TRBJ1-1; no definite D call. CDR1 and CDR2 (germline): SEHNR, FQNEAQ (reference sequence). The CDR3 has 11 amino acids. The V end was cut by 8 bases, the J end by 1 base, with 5 bases between.

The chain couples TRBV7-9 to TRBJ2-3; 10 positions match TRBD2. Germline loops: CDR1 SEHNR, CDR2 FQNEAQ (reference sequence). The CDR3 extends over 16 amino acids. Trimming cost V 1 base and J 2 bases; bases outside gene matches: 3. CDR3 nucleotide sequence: TGTGCCAGCAGCTTAGGGACTAGCGGAAACACAGATACGCAGTATTTT. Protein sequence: CASSLGTSGNTDTQYF.

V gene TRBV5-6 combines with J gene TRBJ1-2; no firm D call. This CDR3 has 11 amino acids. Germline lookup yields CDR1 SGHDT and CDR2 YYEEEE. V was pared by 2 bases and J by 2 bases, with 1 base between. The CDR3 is CASSLNYGYTF. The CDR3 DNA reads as TGTGCCAGCAGCTTAAACTATGGCTACACCTTC. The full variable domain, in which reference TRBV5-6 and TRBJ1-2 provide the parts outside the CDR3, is DAGVTQSPTHLIKTRGQQVTLRCSPKSGHDTVSWYQQALGQGPQFIFQYYEEEERQRGNFPDRFSGHQFPNYSSELNVNALLLGDSALYLCASSLNYGYTFGSGTRLTVV.

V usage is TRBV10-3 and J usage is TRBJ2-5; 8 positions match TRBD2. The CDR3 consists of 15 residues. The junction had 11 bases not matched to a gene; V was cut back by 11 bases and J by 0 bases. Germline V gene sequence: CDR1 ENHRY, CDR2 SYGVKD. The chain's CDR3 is CASGLQRGNQETQYF. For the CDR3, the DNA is TGTGCCTCCGGGTTGCAGCGGGGGAACCAAGAGACCCAGTACTTC.

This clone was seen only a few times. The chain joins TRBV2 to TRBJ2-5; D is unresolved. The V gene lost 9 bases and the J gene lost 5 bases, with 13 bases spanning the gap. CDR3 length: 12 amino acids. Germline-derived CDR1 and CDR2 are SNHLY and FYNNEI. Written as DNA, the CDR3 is TGTGCCAGGCGCCCAGCTGGGGAGACCCAGTACTTC. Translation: CARRPAGETQYF. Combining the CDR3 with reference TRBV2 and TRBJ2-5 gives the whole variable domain EPEVTQTPSHQVTQMGQEVILRCVPISNHLYFYWYRQILGQKVEFLVSFYNNEISEKSEIFDDQFSVERPDGSNFTLKIRSTKLEDSAMYFCARRPAGETQYFGPGTRLLVL.

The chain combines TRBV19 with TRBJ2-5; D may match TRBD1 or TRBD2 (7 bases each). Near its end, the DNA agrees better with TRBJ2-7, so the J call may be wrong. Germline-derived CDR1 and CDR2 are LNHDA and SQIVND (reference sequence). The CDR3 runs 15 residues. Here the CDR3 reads CASSPQGGIPYEQYF. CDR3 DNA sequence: TGTGCCAGTAGTCCTCAGGGGGGGATTCCCTACGAGCAGTACTTC.

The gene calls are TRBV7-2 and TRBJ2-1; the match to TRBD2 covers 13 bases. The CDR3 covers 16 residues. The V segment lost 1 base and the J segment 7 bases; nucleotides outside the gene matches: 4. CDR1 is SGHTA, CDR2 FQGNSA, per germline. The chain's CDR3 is CASSLDRTSGGNEQFF. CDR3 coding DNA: TGTGCCAGCAGCTTAGATAGGACTAGCGGGGGAAATGAGCAGTTCTTC.